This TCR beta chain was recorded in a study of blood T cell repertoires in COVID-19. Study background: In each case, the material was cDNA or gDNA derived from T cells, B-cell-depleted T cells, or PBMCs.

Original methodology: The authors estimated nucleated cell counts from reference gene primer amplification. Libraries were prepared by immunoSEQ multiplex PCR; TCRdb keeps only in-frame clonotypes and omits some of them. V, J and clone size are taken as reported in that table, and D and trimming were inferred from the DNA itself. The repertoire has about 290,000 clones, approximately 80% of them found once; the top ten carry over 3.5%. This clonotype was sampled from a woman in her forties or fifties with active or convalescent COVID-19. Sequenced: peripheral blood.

The CDR3, as DNA: TGTGCCAGCAGCCTCCTTCACAGTACACTCTCTGGAAACACCATATATTTT. It is translated as CASSLLHSTLSGNTIYF. The chain is built from TRBV7-8 and TRBJ1-3; D uncertain. The CDR3 runs 17 residues. Germline CDR1 is SGHVS and CDR2 is FQNEAQ. Deletions cut 5 bases from V and 0 bases from J, with 17 bases between.